The entry below describes one T cell receptor beta chain. The sample originates from a study of blood T cell repertoires in COVID-19. Produced via immunoSEQ multiplex PCR; TCRdb's table is partial and in-frame only. The data hold 200,000 or so clones, with about 88% observed a single time. This TCR came from a man between 65 and 85 years old with active or convalescent COVID-19. Sequenced material: peripheral blood.

Written as DNA, the CDR3 is TGTGCCAGCAGTCCGGCGACAGGGGGCTCCTACGAGCAGTACTTC. It yields the protein CASSPATGGSYEQYF. The rearrangement links TRBV28 to TRBJ2-7; 9 bases match TRBD1. CDR1 and CDR2 (germline): MDHEN, SYDVKM. The CDR3 is 15 residues long. V trimming: 5 bases; J trimming: 0 bases; junction bases outside the gene matches: 5.